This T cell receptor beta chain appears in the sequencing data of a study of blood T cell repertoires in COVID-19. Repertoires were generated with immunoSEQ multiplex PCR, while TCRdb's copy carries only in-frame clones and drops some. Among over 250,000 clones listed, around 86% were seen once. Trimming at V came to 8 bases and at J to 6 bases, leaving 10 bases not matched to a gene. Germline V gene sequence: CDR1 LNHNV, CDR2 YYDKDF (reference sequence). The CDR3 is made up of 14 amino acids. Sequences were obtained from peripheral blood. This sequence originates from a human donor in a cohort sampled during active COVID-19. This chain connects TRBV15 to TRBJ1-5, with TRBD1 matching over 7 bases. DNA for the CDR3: TGTGCCACCTCGACTAGGACAGGTTCTCAGCCCCAGCATTTT. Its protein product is CATSTRTGSQPQHF.